These 28 T cell receptor beta chains were sequenced from one sample in a study of T cells expressing NK-cell markers. TCRdb reworked the 5' RACE reads into one entry per CDR3 protein, no DNA. The sample table includes about 430,000 distinct CDR3 sequences. The specimen was blood T cells: a sorted CD56 or NKG2C T cell subset, CD4+ or CD8+ T cells, or bulk PBMC T cells (not recorded which). The receptor set was obtained from a woman in her forties or fifties in good health.

The CDR3: CASSDHTGDRINQPQHF. The chain recombines TRBV10-2 with TRBJ1-5; TCRdb proposes TRBD1, but this gene call is untestable without DNA. The CDR3 runs to 17 residues. Per germline, CDR1 WSHSY and CDR2 SAAADI.

The chain carries TRBV5-5 and TRBJ2-1. The CDR3 is made up of 13 amino acids. Germline CDR1 and CDR2: SGHKS and YYEKEE (reference sequence). CDR3 residues: CASKISDYNEQFF.

This chain joins TRBV10-3 and TRBJ2-3; TCRdb's D call of TRBD2 is untestable without DNA. Germline V gene lookup returns CDR1 ENHRY and CDR2 SYGVKD. The CDR3 sequence is 13 residues long. The CDR3 loop is CAISEAEGDTQYF.

The rearrangement joins TRBV20-1 to TRBJ2-4; TCRdb's assignment of TRBD1 cannot be checked, as there is no DNA. This CDR3 spans 14 amino acids. From germline, CDR1 is DFQATT and CDR2 SNEGSKA (reference sequence). The CDR3 is CSAAKGSDKNIQYF.

V is TRBV20-1 and J is TRBJ2-3. CDR1 DFQATT and CDR2 SNEGSKA come from the germline V gene (reference sequence). This CDR3 has 12 residues. The CDR3 is CSAKADTDTQYF.

This chain uses TRBV27 with TRBJ2-2; without DNA, the TCRdb call of TRBD2 cannot be checked. The CDR3 length is 15 residues. Germline assignment: CDR1 MNHEY and CDR2 SMNVEV (reference sequence). The chain's CDR3 is CASSLRAANTGELFF.

The chain is built from TRBV2 and TRBJ2-3; TCRdb's D call of TRBD2 is untestable without DNA. The CDR3 sequence is 15 residues long. CDR1 SNHLY and CDR2 FYNNEI come from the germline V gene. The CDR3 loop reads CATSTGGRVTDTQYF.

The chain joins TRBV7-9 to TRBJ2-1; TCRdb gives TRBD2 as the D gene, but with no DNA this cannot be confirmed. This CDR3 spans 15 amino acids. The germline V gene has CDR1 SEHNR and CDR2 FQNEAQ (reference sequence). This CDR3 is CASSAGSGGYNEQFF.

This sequence joins TRBV9 and TRBJ2-7; TCRdb's D gene call, TRBD2, goes unchecked for lack of DNA. The CDR3 runs to 16 residues. From germline, CDR1 is SGDLS and CDR2 YYNGEE. The CDR3 here is CASSGSIVGGTYEQYF. The whole variable domain, remainder taken from reference TRBV9 and TRBJ2-7, is DSGVTQTPKHLITATGQRVTLRCSPRSGDLSVYWYQQSLDQGLQFLIQYYNGEERAKGNILERFSAQQFPDLHSELNLSSLELGDSALYFCASSGSIVGGTYEQYFGPGTRLTVT.

The rearrangement uses TRBV24-1 and TRBJ2-2; the D call of TRBD1 rests on TCRdb alone, since no DNA is present to check it. The CDR3 runs to 14 residues. The germline CDR1 and CDR2 sequences are KGHDR and SFDVKD. The CDR3 region is CATSDWDLTGELFF.

The rearrangement links TRBV6-1 to TRBJ2-7; TCRdb indicates TRBD1, and absent DNA this call remains unverified. The CDR3 spans 17 residues. Per the germline V gene, CDR1 is MNHNS and CDR2 is SASEGT. The CDR3 region is CASSEYKLTGKPYEQYF.

This chain joins TRBV5-1 and TRBJ2-1; no DNA is available, so the TRBD1 call from TCRdb remains unchecked. CDR3 length equals 15 residues. Germline assignment: CDR1 SGHRS and CDR2 YFSETQ. CDR3 in amino acids: CASSAPGAVSNEQFF.

The chain has TRBV13 and TRBJ2-1; TCRdb selects TRBD1, and the lack of DNA leaves this call unchecked. This CDR3 contains 18 residues. Germline CDR1 reads PRHDT; CDR2 reads FYEKMQ (reference sequence). The CDR3 sequence is CASSLKVLQGVPYNEQFF. The full variable domain, in which reference TRBV13 and TRBJ2-1 provide the parts outside the CDR3, is AAGVIQSPRHLIKEKRETATLKCYPIPRHDTVYWYQQGPGQDPQFLISFYEKMQSDKGSIPDRFSAQQFSDYHSELNMSSLELGDSALYFCASSLKVLQGVPYNEQFFGPGTRLTVL.

V gene TRBV5-1 combines with J gene TRBJ1-2; lacking DNA, the TRBD1 call made by TCRdb goes unchecked. This CDR3 contains 12 residues. The germline V gene encodes CDR1 SGHRS and CDR2 YFSETQ. The CDR3 protein is CASSLPGDGYTF.

V usage is TRBV20-1 and J usage is TRBJ2-4. This CDR3 is built from 14 residues. CDR1 and CDR2 (germline): DFQATT, SNEGSKA (reference sequence). Here the CDR3 reads CSASALVAKNIQYF.

V is TRBV7-3 and J is TRBJ2-7. Germline values: CDR1 SGHTA, CDR2 FQGTGA. CDR3 length equals 13 residues. This CDR3 reads CASSFTGSGEQYF.

This chain uses TRBV20-1 with TRBJ1-4. Germline values: CDR1 DFQATT, CDR2 SNEGSKA (reference sequence). CDR3 length: 13 amino acids. CDR3 in amino acids: CSAQHPTNEKLFF.

The V and J genes are TRBV11-2 and TRBJ2-1; TCRdb outputs TRBD1, but without DNA this stays unchecked. CDR3 length: 17 amino acids. The V gene's germline CDR1 is SGHAT and CDR2 FQNNGV. This CDR3 is CASSRSTGTGGGDEQFF.

The rearrangement links TRBV24-1 to TRBJ2-5; TCRdb proposes TRBD1, but this gene call is untestable without DNA. CDR3 length: 14 residues. Germline CDR1 and CDR2: KGHDR and SFDVKD. CDR3 amino acids: CATSSAGAGETQYF.

V is TRBV20-1 and J is TRBJ2-1. CDR1 and CDR2 (germline): DFQATT, SNEGSKA (reference sequence). CDR3 size: 12 residues. CDR3 region: CSWKGGVGEQFF.

This chain connects TRBV9 to TRBJ2-2; TCRdb proposes TRBD1, but this gene call is untestable without DNA. The germline V gene encodes CDR1 SGDLS and CDR2 YYNGEE. CDR3 size: 14 residues. CDR3 residues: CASSVSTGEGELFF.

The chain links TRBV4-1 to TRBJ2-7; TCRdb's assignment of TRBD1 cannot be checked, as there is no DNA. There are 16 residues in the CDR3. Germline-derived CDR1 and CDR2 are MGHRA and YSYEKL. The CDR3 sequence is CASSPLPGTGSYEQYF.

This rearrangement joins TRBV20-1 to TRBJ2-4; TCRdb proposes TRBD2, but this gene call is untestable without DNA. This CDR3 is 15 amino acids long. Germline V gene data show CDR1 as DFQATT and CDR2 as SNEGSKA (reference sequence). CDR3 amino acids: CSAREPRGGIDIQYF.

The V and J genes are TRBV18 and TRBJ2-1. This CDR3 is 13 amino acids long. Per germline, CDR1 KGHSH and CDR2 LQKENI. CDR3 residues: CASSPVGLSEQFF.

V and J are TRBV10-3 and TRBJ2-7; TCRdb names TRBD1, which stays unverified in the absence of DNA. The germline V gene encodes CDR1 ENHRY and CDR2 SYGVKD. This CDR3 comprises 12 residues. CDR3 residues: CAISLQGDEQYF.

The chain's CDR3 is CASGTSGLGEQFF. This sequence joins TRBV5-1 and TRBJ2-1; TCRdb reports TRBD2, a call that lacks DNA to check it against. CDR3 size: 13 residues. The germline V gene encodes CDR1 SGHRS and CDR2 YFSETQ.

The gene calls are TRBV19 and TRBJ1-2; the D call of TRBD1 rests on TCRdb alone, since no DNA is present to check it. The CDR3 spans 12 residues. Germline V lookup: CDR1 LNHDA, CDR2 SQIVND (reference sequence). The CDR3 loop reads CASSIQGVGYTF.

The rearrangement joins TRBV21-1 to TRBJ1-2; TCRdb's assignment of TRBD1 cannot be checked, as there is no DNA. TRBV21-1 is recorded as a pseudogene. This CDR3 is 15 amino acids long. CDR3 sequence reads: CASSKECLRGRGYTF.